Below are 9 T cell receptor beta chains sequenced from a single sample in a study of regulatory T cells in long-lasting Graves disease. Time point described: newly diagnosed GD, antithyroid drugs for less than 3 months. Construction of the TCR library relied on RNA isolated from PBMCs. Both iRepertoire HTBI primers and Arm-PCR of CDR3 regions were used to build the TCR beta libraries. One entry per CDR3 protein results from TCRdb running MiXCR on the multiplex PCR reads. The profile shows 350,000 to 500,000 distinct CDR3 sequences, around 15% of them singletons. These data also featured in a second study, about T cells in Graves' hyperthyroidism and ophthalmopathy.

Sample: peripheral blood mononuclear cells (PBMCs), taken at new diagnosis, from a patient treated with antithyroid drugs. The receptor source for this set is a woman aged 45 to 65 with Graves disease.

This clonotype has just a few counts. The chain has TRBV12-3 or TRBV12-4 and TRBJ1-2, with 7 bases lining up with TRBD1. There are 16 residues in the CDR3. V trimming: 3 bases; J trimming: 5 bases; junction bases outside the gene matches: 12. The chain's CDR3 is CASSFRVNRGNYGYTF. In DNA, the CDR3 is TGTGCCAGCAGTTTTAGAGTGAACAGGGGAAATTATGGCTACACCTTC.

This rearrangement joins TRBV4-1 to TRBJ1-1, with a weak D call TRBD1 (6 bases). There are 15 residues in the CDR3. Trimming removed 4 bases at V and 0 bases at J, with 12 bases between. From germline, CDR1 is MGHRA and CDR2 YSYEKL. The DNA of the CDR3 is TGCGCCAGCAGCCTATCAGGGGCGGTGAACACTGAAGCTTTCTTT. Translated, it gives CASSLSGAVNTEAFF.

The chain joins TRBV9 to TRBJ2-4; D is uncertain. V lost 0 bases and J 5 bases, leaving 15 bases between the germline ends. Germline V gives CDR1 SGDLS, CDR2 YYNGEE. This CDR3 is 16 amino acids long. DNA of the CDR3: TGTGCCAGCAGCGTAGCTACCGACCCTGGAGAAAACATTCAGTACTTC. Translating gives CASSVATDPGENIQYF.

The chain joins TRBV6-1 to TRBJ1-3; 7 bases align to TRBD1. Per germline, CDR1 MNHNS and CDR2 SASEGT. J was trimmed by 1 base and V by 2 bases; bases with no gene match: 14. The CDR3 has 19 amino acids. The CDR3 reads CASSESRDRLLLSGNTIYF. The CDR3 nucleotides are TGTGCCAGCAGTGAAAGTCGGGACAGACTACTCCTATCTGGAAACACCATATATTTT.

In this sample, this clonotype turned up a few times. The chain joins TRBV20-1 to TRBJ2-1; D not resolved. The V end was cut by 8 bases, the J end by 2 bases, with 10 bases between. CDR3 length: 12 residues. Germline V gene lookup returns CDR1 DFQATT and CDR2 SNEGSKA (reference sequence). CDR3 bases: TGCAGTACCGGCCATCCCTACAATGAGCAGTTCTTC. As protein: CSTGHPYNEQFF.

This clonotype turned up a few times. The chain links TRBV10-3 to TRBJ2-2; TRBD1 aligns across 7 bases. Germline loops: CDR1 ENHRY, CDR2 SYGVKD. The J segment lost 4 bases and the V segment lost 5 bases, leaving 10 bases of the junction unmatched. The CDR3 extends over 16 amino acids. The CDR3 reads CAISLSRTGTTGELFF. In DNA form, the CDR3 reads TGTGCCATCAGTCTGAGCAGGACAGGAACCACCGGGGAGCTGTTTTTT.

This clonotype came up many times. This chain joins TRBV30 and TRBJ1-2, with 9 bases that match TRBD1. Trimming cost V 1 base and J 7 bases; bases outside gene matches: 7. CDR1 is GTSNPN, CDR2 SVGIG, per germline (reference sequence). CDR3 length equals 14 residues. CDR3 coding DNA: TGTGCCTGGAGTGGACACAGGGGGCCGTTTGGCTACACCTTC. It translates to CAWSGHRGPFGYTF.

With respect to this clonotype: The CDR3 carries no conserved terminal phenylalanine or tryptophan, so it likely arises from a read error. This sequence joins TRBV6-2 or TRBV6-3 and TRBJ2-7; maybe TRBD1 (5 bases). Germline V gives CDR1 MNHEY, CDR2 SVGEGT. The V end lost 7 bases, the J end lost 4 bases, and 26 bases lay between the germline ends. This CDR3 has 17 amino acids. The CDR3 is CASTQRWGASFAYEQYL. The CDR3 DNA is TGTGCCAGCACCCAACGATGGGGCGCCTCGTTTGCATACGAGCAGTACCTC.

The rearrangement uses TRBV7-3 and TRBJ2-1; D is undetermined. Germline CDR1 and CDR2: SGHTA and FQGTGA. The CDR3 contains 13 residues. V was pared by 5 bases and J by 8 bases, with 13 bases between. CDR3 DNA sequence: TGTGCCAGCAGCCAAGATGCCCGGGATGAGCAGTTCTTC. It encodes CASSQDARDEQFF.